This T cell receptor beta chain appears in the sequencing data of a study of shared clonotypes between healthy human individuals. Regarding the study as a whole: Larger estimated richness was generally recorded for naive subsets relative to memory subsets.

Concerning this clone: Its target is not known.

Trimming at V came to 7 bases and at J to 8 bases, leaving 7 bases not matched to a gene. CDR1 MNHNY and CDR2 SVGAGI come from the germline V gene (reference sequence). CDR3 length: 14 residues. Method: immunoSEQ multiplex PCR; TCRdb's copy keeps in-frame clones and lacks some. Of around 2.3 million clones listed, about 94% are singletons. This TCR was recovered from a man aged 18 to 30 in good health. The chain employs TRBV6-6 and TRBJ2-1, with 11 positions matching TRBD2. The sequenced sample consisted of naive CD4+ T cells sorted from blood. Described subset: CD45RA+ positively selected. The CDR3 coding sequence is TGTGCCAGCATCTTAGCGGGGGGGCCCCATGAGCAGTTCTTC. Translated, it gives CASILAGGPHEQFF.